The next 3 T cell receptor beta chains were all read from a single sample in a study of regulatory T cells in long-lasting Graves disease. Investigators prepared the TCR beta libraries by applying iRepertoire HTBI primers and Arm-PCR of CDR3 regions. TCRdb independently ran MiXCR on the multiplex PCR reads; one entry per CDR3 protein. The table records about 420,000 distinct CDR3 sequences, less than 20% of them present only once. Documented time point: newly diagnosed GD, antithyroid drugs for less than 3 months. TCR sequences were obtained from RNA taken from PBMCs. This sample also belongs to another study, concerning T cells in Graves' hyperthyroidism and ophthalmopathy.

This specimen consisted of peripheral blood mononuclear cells (PBMCs), obtained at new diagnosis, from a patient treated with antithyroid drugs. The receptors derive from a woman between 18 and 29 years old with Graves disease.

This clonotype was detected many times. The chain combines TRBV29-1 with TRBJ2-7; the match to TRBD1 covers 8 bases. The ends lost 2 bases at V and 4 bases at J; junction bases unmatched: 4. Germline V gene lookup returns CDR1 SQVTM and CDR2 ANQGSEA. The CDR3 is 13 residues long. The CDR3 bases are TGCAGCGTTGAACAGGGGGCCAAGTACGAGCAGTACTTC. It translates to CSVEQGAKYEQYF.

The sample holds many counts of this clonotype. The rearrangement uses TRBV7-9 and TRBJ2-2; a possible D gene is TRBD1 (6 bases). The germline V and J ends were trimmed by 6 bases and 5 bases, with 10 bases remaining between them. The CDR3 length is 13 residues. Germline V CDR1 and CDR2: SEHNR, FQNEAQ (reference sequence). CDR3: CASRSQGTGELFF. The CDR3 DNA reads as TGTGCCAGCAGATCGCAGGGGACCGGGGAGCTGTTTTTT.

This clonotype was detected ten times or more. This chain connects TRBV12-3 or TRBV12-4 to TRBJ2-7; D gene ambiguous. The CDR3 is 15 residues long. V shed 1 base and J shed 0 bases, with 10 bases lying between them. The CDR3 bases are TGTGCCAGCAGTTTAGATCTGGCGTCCTCCTACGAGCAGTACTTC. Translated: CASSLDLASSYEQYF.